Presented here are 9 T cell receptor beta chains from one specimen sequenced in a study of graft-versus-host responses after intestinal transplantation. For these receptors, no antigen is known. Some clones are missing from TCRdb's copy, which holds only in-frame ones; the method was immunoSEQ multiplex PCR. The table shows tens of thousands of clones, with approximately 92% occurring only once. This specimen was unstimulated CD8+ T cells sorted from spleen or lymph node cells, taken before intestinal transplant. Every receptor here comes from a human donor who received an intestinal transplant.

The chain couples TRBV27 to TRBJ1-2; D ambiguous. The V gene lost 2 bases and the J gene lost 4 bases, with 8 bases spanning the gap. Germline-derived CDR1 and CDR2 are MNHEY and SMNVEV (reference sequence). This CDR3 is built from 13 residues. CDR3 nucleotide sequence: TGTGCCAGCAGTTTAAACAGCCGCTATGGCTACACCTTC. It translates to CASSLNSRYGYTF.

The chain carries TRBV19 and TRBJ2-5; tentative D call: TRBD2 (6 bases). Germline CDR1 LNHDA, CDR2 SQIVND (reference sequence). V was cut by 5 bases and J by 2 bases, with 9 bases left in between. This CDR3 has 13 amino acids. In nucleotides, the CDR3 is TGTGCCAGTAGTGGAGGGGTTCAAGAGACCCAGTACTTC. Translating gives CASSGGVQETQYF.

The rearrangement links TRBV29-1 to TRBJ1-2; 8 bases match TRBD1. The CDR3 is made up of 13 amino acids. With 7 bases clipped from V and 3 bases from J, the junction kept 7 bases outside the gene matches. CDR1 SQVTM and CDR2 ANQGSEA come from the germline V gene. The CDR3 sequence is CSAKDRDDYGYTF. The CDR3 DNA sequence: TGCAGCGCCAAGGACAGGGATGACTATGGCTACACCTTC. Complete variable domain (other parts from reference TRBV29-1 and TRBJ1-2): SAVISQKPSRDICQRGTSLTIQCQVDSQVTMMFWYRQQPGQSLTLIATANQGSEATYESGFVIDKFPISRPNLTFSTLTVSNMSPEDSSIYLCSAKDRDDYGYTFGSGTRLTVV.

The chain is built from TRBV2 and TRBJ2-3, with 7 bases fitting TRBD2. The junction had 8 bases not matched to a gene; V was cut back by 4 bases and J by 1 base. Germline V gene sequence: CDR1 SNHLY, CDR2 FYNNEI. The CDR3 contains 16 residues. The CDR3 bases are TGTGCCAGCAGTGGCGGGCGGGAGATCCGCACAGATACGCAGTATTTT. Amino acids: CASSGGREIRTDTQYF.

The chain is built from TRBV11-2 and TRBJ2-1; the D gene is possibly TRBD2 (6 bases). This CDR3 has 14 amino acids. CDR1 and CDR2 (germline): SGHAT, FQNNGV. Deletions cut 1 base from V and 8 bases from J, with 12 bases between. CDR3 protein: CASSLGGGMDEQFF. CDR3 DNA sequence: TGTGCCAGCAGCTTAGGAGGCGGGATGGATGAGCAGTTCTTC.

The gene calls are TRBV5-6 and TRBJ2-7, with TRBD2 matching over 12 bases. The CDR3 consists of 16 residues. Germline V lookup: CDR1 SGHDT, CDR2 YYEEEE. The ends lost 3 bases at V and 5 bases at J; junction bases unmatched: 9. CDR3 sequence reads: CASSWSTSGGRDEQYF. The CDR3 bases are TGTGCCAGCAGCTGGTCGACTAGCGGGGGTAGGGACGAGCAGTACTTC.

V usage is TRBV4-1 and J usage is TRBJ1-1; no firm D call. Germline V gives CDR1 MGHRA, CDR2 YSYEKL. The CDR3 is 13 amino acids. The ends were cut back, 0 bases at V and 4 bases at J, with 6 bases in the middle. The CDR3 DNA reads as TGCGCCAGCAGCCAAGACGTCCCCACTGAAGCTTTCTTT. Protein product: CASSQDVPTEAFF.

The V and J genes are TRBV30 and TRBJ1-2, with 12 bases matching TRBD1. From germline, CDR1 is GTSNPN and CDR2 SVGIG (reference sequence). The CDR3 has 14 residues. The V and J ends lost 4 bases and 4 bases, in that order; junction bases with no gene match: 4. The CDR3 sequence: CAWTPGQGAYGYTF. For the CDR3, the DNA is TGTGCCTGGACTCCGGGACAGGGGGCCTATGGCTACACCTTC.

The chain carries TRBV19 and TRBJ2-7, with D tentatively TRBD1 (5 bases). The germline CDR1 and CDR2 sequences are LNHDA and SQIVND (reference sequence). CDR3 size: 15 residues. Trimming removed 6 bases at V and 2 bases at J, with 17 bases between. This CDR3 is CASSTIGQGAYEQYF. Here the CDR3 DNA reads TGTGCCAGTAGCACTATCGGGCAGGGCGCCTACGAGCAGTACTTC.